This T cell receptor beta chain was recorded in a study of OX40 agonist ivuxolimab in advanced cancers. Across the study: Treatment of patients was with ivuxolimab, an agonistic anti-OX40 (CD134) antibody. Dose-escalation cases comprised hepatocellular carcinoma, melanoma, renal cell or head and neck cancer.

Germline CDR1 is MNHEY and CDR2 is SMNVEV (reference sequence). Trimming at V came to 7 bases and at J to 5 bases, leaving 12 bases not matched to a gene. The CDR3 is 16 amino acids. Generated by immunoSEQ multiplex PCR, the TCRdb table keeps only in-frame clones and is missing some. The sample has some 51,000 clones, approximately 83% seen once. The source of this sequence is an adult with an advanced solid tumor such as melanoma, head and neck, liver or kidney cancer. This specimen consisted of CD4+ or CD8+ T cells sorted from blood, obtained in a trial of the OX40 agonist ivuxolimab. The chain is built from TRBV27 and TRBJ2-3; 10 bases agree with TRBD1. Written as DNA, the CDR3 is TGTGCCAGCACCCCGGGGTGGACAGGGGGTTTAGATACGCAGTATTTT. It is translated as CASTPGWTGGLDTQYF.